A selection of T cell receptor beta chains follows, all from one sample in a study of blood T cell repertoires in COVID-19. Clones were read by immunoSEQ multiplex PCR, and TCRdb kept only the in-frame ones, dropping some. The sample consists of some 210,000 clones, 70% to 90% of them appearing once. The sequenced material came from peripheral blood. The source of these receptors is a woman in her forties or fifties with active or convalescent COVID-19. Both conserved end residues are part of each CDR3. D genes are given only for firm matches. For some rows the clone size is stated as once, few or many, or as a class when expanded; others skip it.

V	D	size	J	CDR3	DNA
TRBV19	TRBD1	-	TRBJ2-2	CASSVYRGPANTGELFF	TGTGCCAGTAGTGTCTACAGGGGCCCCGCGAACACCGGGGAGCTGTTTTTT
TRBV10-3	-	-	TRBJ1-1	CAISESGQYSEAFF	TGTGCCATCAGTGAGTCTGGGCAGTACTCTGAAGCTTTCTTT
TRBV19	-	once	TRBJ1-2	CASTSLNNRLGGYGYTF	TGTGCCAGTACCTCGTTGAATAATCGGTTGGGAGGCTATGGCTACACCTTC
TRBV6-2/TRBV6-3	-	-	TRBJ2-2	CASSSLTRDTGELFF	TGTGCCAGCAGTTCCTTGACTAGAGACACCGGGGAGCTGTTTTTT
TRBV30	TRBD2	once	TRBJ2-7	CAWRIGGLAGNEQYF	TGTGCCTGGAGGATTGGCGGACTAGCGGGAAACGAGCAGTACTTC
TRBV4-2	TRBD1	few	TRBJ1-5	CASSQDRDRVGQPQHF	TGTGCCAGCAGCCAAGATAGGGACAGGGTAGGTCAGCCCCAGCATTTT
TRBV11-2	TRBD1	-	TRBJ1-4	CASNGQGAANEKLFF	TGTGCCAGCAATGGACAGGGGGCTGCTAATGAAAAACTGTTTTTT
TRBV9	-	-	TRBJ2-2	CASSVVSRANTGELFF	TGTGCCAGCAGCGTAGTATCGCGGGCGAACACCGGGGAGCTGTTTTTT
TRBV9	-	-	TRBJ1-5	CASSVDSYSNQPQHF	TGTGCCAGCAGCGTAGACTCTTATAGCAATCAGCCCCAGCATTTT
TRBV28	TRBD1	-	TRBJ2-7	CASRPGTGVYEQYF	TGTGCCAGCAGACCCGGGACAGGGGTCTACGAGCAGTACTTC
TRBV15	-	-	TRBJ2-1	CATSRDRTGRGNEQFF	TGTGCCACCAGCAGAGATAGGACTGGACGTGGGAATGAGCAGTTCTTC
TRBV5-1	TRBD1	-	TRBJ2-5	CASSLTGGDLETQYF	TGCGCCAGCAGCTTGACAGGGGGTGATTTGGAGACCCAGTACTTC
TRBV19	TRBD2	few	TRBJ2-2	CASRTSGRAGAGELFF	TGTGCCAGTAGAACTAGCGGGAGGGCCGGTGCCGGGGAGCTGTTTTTT
TRBV19	TRBD1	few	TRBJ2-2	CASRQGARNTGELFF	TGTGCCAGCCGACAGGGGGCGCGTAACACCGGGGAGCTGTTTTTT
TRBV19	-	-	TRBJ1-5	CASSINSVQPQHF	TGTGCCAGTAGTATTAATTCGGTTCAGCCCCAGCATTTT
TRBV6-5	TRBD2	-	TRBJ2-7	CASTPGGGRGEQYF	TGTGCCAGCACCCCGGGAGGGGGACGCGGCGAGCAGTACTTC
TRBV19	-	-	TRBJ2-6	CASTEDSPRVSGANVLTF	TGTGCCAGTACTGAAGACAGCCCTAGAGTCTCTGGGGCCAACGTCCTGACTTTC
TRBV28	TRBD1	-	TRBJ1-5	CASSLRQGGLGQPQHF	TGTGCCAGCAGTCTCAGACAGGGTGGGCTGGGTCAGCCCCAGCATTTT
TRBV7-9	TRBD2	-	TRBJ2-5	CASSPATSGGKTQYF	TGTGCCAGCAGCCCGGCGACTAGCGGTGGGAAGACCCAGTACTTC
TRBV5-1	-	-	TRBJ1-1	CASSLSGMNTEAFF	TGCGCCAGCAGCTTAAGCGGAATGAACACTGAAGCTTTCTTT
TRBV15	-	-	TRBJ1-4	CATSRLSANEKLFF	TGTGCCACCAGCCGCCTATCGGCTAATGAAAAACTGTTTTTT
TRBV6-5	-	-	TRBJ1-1	CASSRTAFYTEAFF	TGTGCCAGCAGCCGGACAGCTTTTTACACTGAAGCTTTCTTT
TRBV24-1	-	-	TRBJ1-2	CATSDPLGQGNGYGYTF	TGTGCCACCAGTGACCCCTTGGGGCAGGGTAATGGCTATGGCTACACCTTC
TRBV7-9	-	-	TRBJ1-2	CASSFSYGYTF	TGTGCCAGCAGCTTCAGCTATGGCTACACCTTC
TRBV18	-	few	TRBJ1-3	CASSPGGAQAGNTIYF	TGTGCCAGCTCACCAGGCGGGGCTCAAGCTGGAAACACCATATATTTT
TRBV28	TRBD1	-	TRBJ1-6	CASSIGQGSESPLHF	TGTGCCAGCAGCATCGGACAGGGGTCTGAGTCACCCCTCCACTTT
TRBV29-1	-	-	TRBJ1-2	CSVEPGYTF	TGCAGCGTTGAACCGGGCTACACCTTC
TRBV29-1	TRBD1	-	TRBJ2-3	CSVEARGIQGAGDTQYF	TGCAGCGTTGAAGCACGAGGGATACAGGGGGCGGGTGATACGCAGTATTTT
TRBV5-4	-	-	TRBJ1-6	CASSLVSGAGNSPLHF	TGTGCCAGCAGCTTGGTCTCAGGGGCGGGTAATTCACCCCTCCACTTT
TRBV5-1	TRBD1	-	TRBJ2-3	CASRSRQGAASGSTDTQYF	TGCGCCAGCAGGTCTCGACAGGGGGCAGCTAGCGGGAGCACAGATACGCAGTATTTT
TRBV6-6	-	-	TRBJ2-3	CASRLMTVGQDTQYF	TGTGCCAGCAGGCTCATGACAGTAGGACAGGATACGCAGTATTTT
TRBV15	-	-	TRBJ2-4	CATSKDSSNIQYF	TGTGCCACCAGCAAGGACAGCTCAAACATTCAGTACTTC
TRBV18	TRBD1	-	TRBJ1-3	CASSPRQGKNSGNTIYF	TGTGCCAGCTCACCTCGACAGGGGAAAAACTCTGGAAACACCATATATTTT
TRBV5-1	-	-	TRBJ1-5	CASSLEGGPLHQPQHF	TGCGCCAGCAGCTTGGAGGGAGGGCCCCTCCATCAGCCCCAGCATTTT
TRBV28	-	-	TRBJ2-7	CASSAGPRYEQYF	TGTGCCAGCAGTGCGGGACCGCGCTACGAGCAGTACTTC
TRBV19	TRBD1	-	TRBJ2-5	CASSLGTGGLGTQYF	TGTGCCAGTAGTCTCGGGACAGGGGGCTTGGGGACCCAGTACTTC
TRBV3-1/TRBV3-2	TRBD1	-	TRBJ2-3	CASSQGTGNTQYF	TGTGCCAGCAGCCAGGGGACAGGTAATACGCAGTATTTT
TRBV11-2	TRBD2	-	TRBJ2-2	CASRVAGAGGELFF	TGTGCCAGCAGGGTAGCGGGGGCCGGCGGGGAGCTGTTTTTT
TRBV5-1	TRBD1	-	TRBJ1-2	CASSIQGANKGGYTF	TGCGCCAGCAGCATTCAGGGGGCAAATAAGGGTGGCTACACCTTC
TRBV4-1	TRBD2	once	TRBJ2-3	CASSQQGTSRITDTQYF	TGCGCCAGCAGCCAGCAAGGGACTAGCAGGATCACAGATACGCAGTATTTT
TRBV24-1	-	-	TRBJ2-2	CATSQGHGELFF	TGTGCCACCAGCCAGGGGCACGGGGAGCTGTTTTTT
TRBV5-1	-	-	TRBJ2-1	CASSLGTVNEQFF	TGCGCCAGCAGCTTGGGGACTGTCAATGAGCAGTTCTTC
TRBV7-9	TRBD2	-	TRBJ2-1	CASSSMTSGSFGDEQFF	TGTGCCAGCAGCTCAATGACTAGCGGGAGTTTCGGCGATGAGCAGTTCTTC
TRBV4-1	-	-	TRBJ1-1	CASTPVGGGPNTEAFF	TGCGCCAGCACTCCAGTGGGGGGGGGCCCTAACACTGAAGCTTTCTTT
TRBV5-4	-	-	TRBJ2-1	CASSGGGSTSSVF	TGTGCCAGCAGCGGAGGGGGTTCGACTAGCAGTGTCTTC
TRBV9	TRBD1	few	TRBJ1-6	CASSVVDRNSPLHF	TGTGCCAGCAGCGTAGTGGACAGGAATTCACCCCTCCACTTT
TRBV2	TRBD2	-	TRBJ2-2	CASNDRGLAGDLNTGELFF	TGTGCCAGCAATGACCGGGGACTAGCGGGGGACTTGAACACCGGGGAGCTGTTTTTT
TRBV5-6	-	few	TRBJ1-2	CASSSSWIANYGYTF	TGTGCCAGCAGCTCCTCCTGGATAGCCAACTATGGCTACACCTTC
TRBV5-1	TRBD1	few	TRBJ2-2	CASSLGDRDTGELFF	TGCGCCAGCAGCTTGGGGGACAGGGACACCGGGGAGCTGTTTTTT
TRBV21-1	-	-	TRBJ2-4	CASSTQGGLAKNIQYF	TGTGCCAGCAGCACCCAGGGAGGGCTAGCCAAAAACATTCAGTACTTC
TRBV5-6	TRBD1	-	TRBJ2-3	CASSSPDRASDTQYF	TGTGCCAGCAGCTCGCCCGACAGGGCGTCCGATACGCAGTATTTT
TRBV28	-	-	TRBJ1-2	CASSLIYGYTF	TGTGCCAGCAGTTTAATATATGGCTACACCTTC
TRBV7-9	-	-	TRBJ1-2	CASSLVDGARGYTF	TGTGCCAGCAGCTTAGTTGACGGCGCGCGGGGCTACACCTTC
TRBV15	-	-	TRBJ1-5	CATSSPGGNQPQHF	TGTGCCACCAGCAGCCCCGGAGGCAATCAGCCCCAGCATTTT
TRBV5-6	-	-	TRBJ2-1	CASSLAFSGLYNEQFF	TGTGCCAGCAGCTTGGCCTTTAGCGGCCTTTACAATGAGCAGTTCTTC
TRBV5-4	TRBD1	-	TRBJ2-5	CASSFYPGQRIRQETQYF	TGTGCCAGCAGCTTCTACCCGGGACAGCGAATCCGCCAAGAGACCCAGTACTTC
TRBV5-5	TRBD2	-	TRBJ2-5	CASSTLAAETQYF	TGTGCCAGCAGCACTCTAGCGGCTGAGACCCAGTACTTC
TRBV14	TRBD2	-	TRBJ2-1	CASSLTSVGEQFF	TGTGCCAGCAGCCTCACTAGCGTGGGTGAGCAGTTCTTC
TRBV28	-	-	TRBJ2-7	CASWSVSSYEQYF	TGTGCCAGCTGGTCCGTTAGCTCCTACGAGCAGTACTTC